This TCR beta chain was found in a study of shared clonotypes between healthy human individuals. Profiled with immunoSEQ multiplex PCR; TCRdb holds only in-frame clones, not every one. In the table there are roughly 1,500,000 clones, about 98.5% of which are singletons. The germline V gene encodes CDR1 MDHEN and CDR2 SYDVKM. V dropped 6 bases and J dropped 0 bases, with 11 bases sitting between them. This CDR3 comprises 15 residues. Source material: naive CD4+ T cells sorted from blood. Stated subset: CD45RA+ positively selected. The TCR sequence derives from a man aged 25 to 45 in good health. V and J are TRBV28 and TRBJ1-4, with D tentatively TRBD1 (5 bases). CDR3 residues: CASSQRGSTNEKLFF. DNA for the CDR3: TGTGCCAGCAGCCAAAGGGGCTCAACTAATGAAAAACTGTTTTTT. The full variable domain, its missing parts supplied by reference TRBV28 and TRBJ1-4, is DVKVTQSSRYLVKRTGEKVFLECVQDMDHENMFWYRQDPGLGLRLIYFSYDVKMKEKGDIPEGYSVSREKKERFSLILESASTNQTSMYLCASSQRGSTNEKLFFGSGTQLSVL.